This T cell receptor beta chain came from a study of blood T cell repertoires in COVID-19. Produced via immunoSEQ multiplex PCR; TCRdb's table is partial and in-frame only. The sample holds about 170,000 clones, 80% to 85% seen once. V lost 3 bases and J lost 0; bases outside the gene matches: 8. The CDR3 contains 16 residues. Germline-derived CDR1 and CDR2 are SGHVS and FQNEAQ. This clone was detected once. The sequenced material came from peripheral blood. The rearrangement uses TRBV7-8 and TRBJ2-7; TRBD1 agrees at 7 bases. This TCR came from a man between 65 and 80 years old with active or convalescent COVID-19. The CDR3 DNA is TGTGCCAGCAGCTTTGTTTTAGGGGACAGCTCCTACGAGCAGTACTTC. This codes for CASSFVLGDSSYEQYF.